A selection of T cell receptor beta chains follows, all from one sample in a study of CD8 T cells in Susac syndrome. In TCRdb, the immunoSEQ multiplex PCR reads were re-called with MiXCR into one record per CDR3 protein. The repertoire has under 150,000 distinct CDR3 sequences, approximately 90% of them found once; the top ten carry approximately 0.24%. The sequenced material came from CD8+ T cells from PBMCs. All receptors come from a human donor with multiple sclerosis. The CDR3 runs from the conserved cysteine through the conserved F or W. The D gene is left open where the match is weak.

j_call v_call d_call cdr3_aa cdr3_nt
TRBJ2-3 TRBV4-1 NA CASSQSGSTDTQYF TGCGCCAGCAGCCAGAGCGGGAGCACAGATACGCAGTATTTT
TRBJ2-1 TRBV30 TRBD2 CAWSVNSGNYNEQFF TGTGCCTGGAGTGTAAATAGCGGGAACTACAATGAGCAGTTCTTC
TRBJ2-3 TRBV18 NA CASSPPWRNTDTQYF TGTGCCAGCTCACCACCCTGGCGGAACACAGATACGCAGTATTTT
TRBJ1-1 TRBV5-4 NA CASSLMGADTEAFF TGTGCCAGCAGCTTAATGGGGGCGGACACTGAAGCTTTCTTT
TRBJ2-7 TRBV19 NA CASSMSTGGQYF TGTGCCAGTAGTATGTCCACTGGCGGGCAGTACTTC
TRBJ2-3 TRBV7-9 NA CASSLKSEVDTQYF TGTGCCAGCAGCTTGAAGAGCGAGGTAGATACGCAGTATTTT
TRBJ2-7 TRBV5-6 NA CASSFQDYEQYF TGTGCCAGCAGCTTTCAAGACTACGAGCAGTACTTC
TRBJ1-3 TRBV27 NA CASSLGDPHSGNTIYF TGTGCCAGCAGTTTAGGTGACCCCCACTCTGGAAACACCATATATTTT
TRBJ2-7 TRBV27 NA CASSLKRGFYEQYF TGTGCCAGCAGTTTAAAGAGGGGCTTCTACGAGCAGTACTTC
TRBJ2-1 TRBV6-2/TRBV6-3 TRBD1 CASSYPMGQGVIF TGTGCCAGCAGTTACCCAATGGGACAGGGAGTAATCTTC
TRBJ2-7 TRBV5-4 TRBD2 CASSGNYSGVRQYF TGTGCCAGCAGCGGAAACTACAGCGGGGTGAGGCAGTACTTC